This is a list of T cell receptor beta chains from one sample in a study of graft-versus-host responses after intestinal transplantation. The assay was immunoSEQ multiplex PCR, and TCRdb's table has in-frame clones only and misses some. The sample carries about 54,000 clones, under 95% recorded once. Specimen: PBMCs, collected 650 to 680 days after intestinal transplant. All receptors come from a human patient who received an intestinal transplant, so some T cells may come from the graft donor. Each CDR3 is given with its conserved first and last residue. The D gene is left open where the match is weak. Size tells how often a clone was seen (once, few, many) or the class of an expanded clone, and some rows leave it out.

D: NA
V: TRBV2
length: 13
J: TRBJ1-5
size: once
CDR3: CASMGGLGQPQHF
DNA: TGTGCCAGCATGGGGGGGTTGGGTCAGCCCCAGCATTTT

D: NA
V: TRBV19
length: 15
J: TRBJ1-5
size: NA
CDR3: CASRRTEGRNQPQHF
DNA: TGTGCCAGTAGGCGGACGGAGGGGCGAAATCAGCCCCAGCATTTT

D: NA
V: TRBV11-2
length: 15
J: TRBJ1-5
size: NA
CDR3: CASSLGRGSNQPQHF
DNA: TGTGCCAGCAGCTTAGGTCGCGGAAGCAATCAGCCCCAGCATTTT

D: TRBD2
V: TRBV18
length: 16
J: TRBJ2-1
size: NA
CDR3: CASSPKGLAGNNEQFF
DNA: TGTGCCAGCTCACCGAAAGGACTAGCGGGGAACAATGAGCAGTTCTTC

D: TRBD1
V: TRBV5-1
length: 13
J: TRBJ1-4
size: NA
CDR3: CASSTGTDEKLFF
DNA: TGCGCCAGCAGCACCGGGACAGATGAAAAACTGTTTTTT

D: NA
V: TRBV7-8
length: 15
J: TRBJ1-5
size: few
CDR3: CASSYLDSSNQPQHF
DNA: TGTGCCAGCAGCTACCTAGACAGTAGCAATCAGCCCCAGCATTTT

D: TRBD2
V: TRBV5-1
length: 15
J: TRBJ2-3
size: once
CDR3: CASSSGLVHTDTQYF
DNA: TGCGCCAGCAGCTCCGGACTAGTTCACACAGATACGCAGTATTTT

D: TRBD1
V: TRBV5-1
length: 15
J: TRBJ2-3
size: NA
CDR3: CASSSLNTGADTQYF
DNA: TGCGCCAGCAGCTCTCTGAATACAGGGGCAGATACGCAGTATTTT

D: NA
V: TRBV7-6
length: 14
J: TRBJ2-1
size: NA
CDR3: CASSLALVGNEQFF
DNA: TGTGCCAGCAGCTTAGCCCTTGTCGGGAATGAGCAGTTCTTC

D: NA
V: TRBV11-1
length: 14
J: TRBJ2-7
size: NA
CDR3: CASSLTRRYYEQYF
DNA: TGTGCCAGCAGCTTAACTCGCCGGTATTACGAGCAGTACTTC

D: NA
V: TRBV9
length: 13
J: TRBJ1-1
size: NA
CDR3: CASGVNRNTEAFF
DNA: TGTGCCAGCGGCGTAAACAGGAACACTGAAGCTTTCTTT

D: NA
V: TRBV12-5
length: 15
J: TRBJ2-7
size: NA
CDR3: CASGSWGPPIYEQYF
DNA: TGTGCTAGTGGTTCATGGGGTCCGCCGATATACGAGCAGTACTTC

D: NA
V: TRBV7-6
length: 13
J: TRBJ2-2
size: NA
CDR3: CASSLTVSGELFF
DNA: TGTGCCAGCAGCTTGACCGTCTCCGGGGAGCTGTTTTTT

D: NA
V: TRBV25-1
length: 13
J: TRBJ2-5
size: few
CDR3: CASRRGWQETQYF
DNA: TGTGCCAGCCGCAGGGGATGGCAAGAGACCCAGTACTTC

D: NA
V: TRBV9
length: 13
J: TRBJ2-5
size: NA
CDR3: CASSVTGSGTQYF
DNA: TGTGCCAGCAGTGTAACAGGGAGTGGGACCCAGTACTTC

D: NA
V: TRBV27
length: 16
J: TRBJ2-1
size: NA
CDR3: CASSSRGPDSNNEQFF
DNA: TGTGCCAGCAGTTCCAGGGGTCCGGACTCTAACAATGAGCAGTTCTTC

D: NA
V: TRBV2
length: 15
J: TRBJ2-7
size: NA
CDR3: CASSIDRGHSYEQYF
DNA: TGTGCCAGCAGCATTGACCGGGGGCATTCCTACGAGCAGTACTTC

D: TRBD1
V: TRBV10-3
length: 16
J: TRBJ1-2
size: NA
CDR3: CAISKDRDQSDYGYTF
DNA: TGTGCCATCAGTAAGGACAGGGACCAATCAGACTATGGCTACACCTTC

D: NA
V: TRBV5-8
length: 16
J: TRBJ1-4
size: NA
CDR3: CASSLGAGITNEKLFF
DNA: TGTGCCAGCAGCTTGGGAGCCGGGATCACTAATGAAAAACTGTTTTTT

D: TRBD2
V: TRBV18
length: 17
J: TRBJ2-5
size: NA
CDR3: CASSPPRGGLGKETQYF
DNA: TGTGCCAGCTCACCCCCGCGGGGGGGCCTGGGGAAAGAGACCCAGTACTTC

D: NA
V: TRBV7-2
length: 13
J: TRBJ2-1
size: NA
CDR3: CASSLGPDGEQFF
DNA: TGTGCCAGCAGCTTAGGGCCGGATGGGGAGCAGTTCTTC

D: TRBD2
V: TRBV5-4
length: 15
J: TRBJ2-2
size: NA
CDR3: CASSWGGRVTGELFF
DNA: TGTGCCAGCAGCTGGGGCGGGAGGGTGACCGGGGAGCTGTTTTTT

D: NA
V: TRBV6-5
length: 13
J: TRBJ2-3
size: NA
CDR3: CASSLLDTDTQYF
DNA: TGTGCCAGCAGTTTACTAGATACAGATACGCAGTATTTT

D: TRBD2
V: TRBV6-4
length: 18
J: TRBJ2-3
size: NA
CDR3: CASSPRTLAGFPTDTQYF
DNA: TGTGCCAGCAGCCCGAGAACACTAGCGGGGTTCCCCACAGATACGCAGTATTTT

D: NA
V: TRBV4-1
length: 13
J: TRBJ1-3
size: NA
CDR3: CASSPGGGNTIYF
DNA: TGCGCCAGCAGCCCGGGAGGTGGAAACACCATATATTTT

D: NA
V: TRBV7-9
length: 19
J: TRBJ2-7
size: NA
CDR3: CASSLGGVMYRAASYEQYF
DNA: TGTGCCAGCAGCTTAGGGGGAGTAATGTACCGCGCGGCCTCCTACGAGCAGTACTTC

D: TRBD1
V: TRBV11-2
length: 14
J: TRBJ2-7
size: NA
CDR3: CASSPGTANYEQYF
DNA: TGTGCCAGCAGTCCCGGGACAGCTAACTACGAGCAGTACTTC

D: NA
V: TRBV6-1
length: 13
J: TRBJ2-1
size: NA
CDR3: CASSESSYNEQFF
DNA: TGTGCCAGCAGTGAGAGCTCCTACAATGAGCAGTTCTTC

D: NA
V: TRBV7-8
length: 14
J: TRBJ2-3
size: NA
CDR3: CASSYRSSVDTQYF
DNA: TGTGCCAGCAGCTATAGATCTAGCGTTGATACGCAGTATTTT